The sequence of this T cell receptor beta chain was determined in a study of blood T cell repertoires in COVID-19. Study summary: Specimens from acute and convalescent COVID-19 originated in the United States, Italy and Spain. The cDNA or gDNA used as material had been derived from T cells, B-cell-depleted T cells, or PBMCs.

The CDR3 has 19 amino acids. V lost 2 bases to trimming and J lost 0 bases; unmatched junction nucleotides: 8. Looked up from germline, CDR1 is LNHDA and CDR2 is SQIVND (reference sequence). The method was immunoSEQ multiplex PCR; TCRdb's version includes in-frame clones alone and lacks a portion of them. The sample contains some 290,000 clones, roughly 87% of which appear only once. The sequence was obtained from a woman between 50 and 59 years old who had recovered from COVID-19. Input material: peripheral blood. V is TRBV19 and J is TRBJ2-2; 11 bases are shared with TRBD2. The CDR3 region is CASSIIRTSGPSNTGELFF. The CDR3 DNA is TGTGCCAGTAGTATAATTAGGACTAGCGGGCCTTCGAACACCGGGGAGCTGTTTTTT.